These 27 T cell receptor beta chains came from one sample sequenced in a study of blood T cells in healthy people across ages. A sample-barcoded 5' primer and a J-beta primer mix were used in a second PCR of about 6 to 11 cycles. TCRdb reprocessed the 5' RACE reads with MiXCR, giving one entry per CDR3 protein. Of about 1.6 million distinct CDR3 sequences listed, roughly a third are singletons. Specimen: blood. The receptors come from a woman aged 25 to 39 in good health.

As for this clonotype: Compared with germline, one end of the junction differs, possibly owing to a read error. V usage is TRBV25-1 and J usage is TRBJ2-3; D possibly corresponds to TRBD2 (5 bases). CDR3 length equals 13 residues. Per germline, CDR1 MGHDK and CDR2 SYGVNS. CDR3 sequence: CASSDGGTDMQYF. CDR3 nucleotide sequence: TGTGCCAGCAGCGACGGAGGCACAGATATGCAGTATTTT.

In this sample, this clonotype turned up a few times. The genes are TRBV5-1 and TRBJ2-1; D is uncertain. V lost 0 bases to trimming and J lost 8 bases, with 9 bases between them. The CDR3 has 13 amino acids. The germline V gene has CDR1 SGHRS and CDR2 YFSETQ. The CDR3 is CASSLVPRHEQFF. The CDR3 DNA follows: TGCGCCAGCAGCTTGGTCCCCCGGCATGAGCAGTTCTTC.

V usage is TRBV7-7 and J usage is TRBJ2-1, with 7 nucleotides matching TRBD1. The CDR3 covers 15 residues. Trimming took 5 bases from V and 3 from J; bases not matched to a gene: 7. Germline CDR1 is SSHAT and CDR2 is FNYEAQ (reference sequence). CDR3 nucleotide sequence: TGTGCCAGCAGCCTCGACAGGGCCGACTACAATGAGCAGTTCTTC. Its protein product is CASSLDRADYNEQFF.

This clonotype was seen more than once but under ten times. The chain employs TRBV7-2 and TRBJ2-5, with D uncertain. The germline V gene has CDR1 SGHTA and CDR2 FQGNSA. The V and J ends lost 5 bases and 9 bases respectively, with 16 bases between them. This CDR3 spans 13 amino acids. In DNA form, the CDR3 reads TGTGCCAGCAGCCTGGAGCCCCGGCGGCCCCAGTACTTC. It specifies CASSLEPRRPQYF.

The rearrangement uses TRBV3-1 and TRBJ1-5; 7 nucleotides agree with TRBD1. CDR1 is LGHDT, CDR2 YNNKEL, per germline (reference sequence). With V trimmed by 2 bases and J by 0 bases, 4 bases remained unmatched. CDR3 length: 16 residues. The CDR3 here is CASSQTGTVSNQPQHF. The CDR3 DNA sequence: TGTGCCAGCAGCCAAACCGGGACAGTTAGCAATCAGCCCCAGCATTTT.

The rearrangement joins TRBV28 to TRBJ2-5; TRBD1 is a possible D gene (5 bases). CDR1 and CDR2 from the germline V gene are MDHEN and SYDVKM. This CDR3 spans 19 amino acids. Trimming removed 3 bases from V and 5 bases from J, with 28 bases in between. CDR3 sequence: CASSLRSQGYLFEVETQYF. In DNA form, the CDR3 reads TGTGCCAGCAGTTTGCGCTCCCAGGGATATTTGTTCGAGGTGGAGACCCAGTACTTC.

This chain connects TRBV7-6 to TRBJ2-1, with 11 nucleotides matching TRBD2. Trimming removed 5 bases from V and 6 bases from J; junction bases left unmatched: 6. The CDR3 is 15 amino acids. The germline V gene encodes CDR1 SGHVS and CDR2 FNYEAQ. In DNA, the CDR3 is TGTGCCAGCAGCGGCGCGCTAGCGGGAGGCAATGAGCAGTTCTTC. It is translated as CASSGALAGGNEQFF.

This clonotype was picked up a small number of times. The CDR3 here is CASSQRAARDTQYF. CDR3 DNA sequence: TGTGCCAGCAGTCAGAGGGCTGCTAGGGATACGCAGTATTTT. V gene TRBV6-1 combines with J gene TRBJ2-3; possibly TRBD2 for D (5 bases). The CDR3 consists of 14 residues. V was trimmed by 5 bases and J by 6 bases, leaving 15 bases between them. Germline lookup yields CDR1 MNHNS and CDR2 SASEGT.

This rearrangement joins TRBV11-2 to TRBJ2-7; tentative D call: TRBD1 (5 bases). CDR1 and CDR2 (germline): SGHAT, FQNNGV. Trimming took 5 bases from V and 3 from J, leaving 20 bases between them. This CDR3 is built from 16 residues. The CDR3 coding sequence is TGTGCCAGCAGCCCTGGCAGGACATCAGCCGTCTACGAGCAGTACTTC. Protein: CASSPGRTSAVYEQYF.

This clonotype has a count of ten or more. The genes are TRBV4-2 and TRBJ2-1, with 9 bases fitting TRBD2. Trimming cost V 0 bases and J 8 bases; bases outside gene matches: 11. From germline, CDR1 is LGHNA and CDR2 YNFKEQ. CDR3 length: 17 residues. The chain's CDR3 is CASSQDLSAGGPYEQFF. CDR3 in DNA: TGTGCCAGCAGCCAAGATCTTAGTGCGGGGGGGCCCTATGAGCAGTTCTTC.

This clonotype was detected many times. This chain uses TRBV29-1 with TRBJ1-5; 9 nucleotides align to TRBD1. With 7 bases clipped from V and 3 bases from J, the junction kept 10 bases outside the gene matches. Germline V gene lookup returns CDR1 SQVTM and CDR2 ANQGSEA. The CDR3 consists of 15 residues. The CDR3 reads CSASSGQGNNQPQHF. CDR3 DNA sequence: TGCAGCGCGTCTTCGGGACAGGGTAACAATCAGCCCCAGCATTTT.

CDR3 nucleotides: TGTGCCAGCAGAGGTAGTTTTAACTATGGCTACACCTTC. Its translation: CASRGSFNYGYTF. This chain uses TRBV6-1 with TRBJ1-2; no clear D. Trimming cost V 6 bases and J 1 base, with 9 bases left between them. Per germline, CDR1 MNHNS and CDR2 SASEGT. The CDR3 runs to 13 residues.

The V gene is TRBV5-1, the J gene TRBJ2-1; D is unclear. Trimming pared 4 bases from V and 9 bases from J, leaving 11 bases between. This CDR3 region has 12 residues. Germline V gene data show CDR1 as SGHRS and CDR2 as YFSETQ. The CDR3 loop reads CASSEVGSEQFF. The CDR3 DNA follows: TGCGCCAGCAGCGAAGTGGGTAGTGAGCAGTTCTTC.

The chain combines TRBV10-3 with TRBJ2-1; 14 nucleotides align to TRBD2. The length of the CDR3 is 15 residues. Germline CDR1 ENHRY, CDR2 SYGVKD. The CDR3 loop is CTTGGLAGVHNEQFF. CDR3 in DNA: TGTACCACCGGGGGACTAGCGGGAGTTCACAATGAGCAGTTCTTC.

V usage is TRBV5-1 and J usage is TRBJ2-5; weak D call: TRBD1 (5 bases). Germline V gives CDR1 SGHRS, CDR2 YFSETQ. V lost 0 bases and J lost 5, with 23 bases in between. The CDR3 has 18 amino acids. The CDR3 nucleotides read TGCGCCAGCAGCTTGGAAAATGGGATGGGGCTTGGACGGGAGACCCAGTACTTC. As protein: CASSLENGMGLGRETQYF.

The chain recombines TRBV6-2 or TRBV6-3 with TRBJ2-7; 9 bases are shared with TRBD1. The CDR3 totals 16 residues. Germline-derived CDR1 and CDR2 are MNHEY and SVGEGT. Trimming removed 6 bases from V and 5 bases from J; junction bases left unmatched: 14. CDR3 nucleotides: TGTGCCAGCAGCCGCCCCTCCGGGACAGGGAGCAACGAGCAGTACTTC. Translating it yields CASSRPSGTGSNEQYF.

The chain is built from TRBV20-1 and TRBJ2-1; 11 bases match TRBD1. The V gene end was trimmed by 0 bases and the J gene end by 7 bases; junction bases not matched to a gene: 8. This CDR3 has 16 residues. Germline-derived CDR1 and CDR2 are DFQATT and SNEGSKA (reference sequence). The CDR3 loop reads CSAREAGTGGANEQFF. CDR3 DNA sequence: TGCAGTGCTAGAGAGGCGGGGACAGGGGGGGCAAATGAGCAGTTCTTC.

V usage is TRBV13 and J usage is TRBJ2-5; D ambiguous. The CDR3 sequence is 14 residues long. Germline V lookup: CDR1 PRHDT, CDR2 FYEKMQ (reference sequence). V was trimmed by 4 bases and J by 5 bases, leaving 14 bases between them. The CDR3 DNA is TGTGCCAGCAGCTCGTCACCCTTGGCCGAGACCCAGTACTTC. Its translation is CASSSSPLAETQYF. Supplemented by reference TRBV13 and TRBJ2-5, the full variable domain reads AAGVIQSPRHLIKEKRETATLKCYPIPRHDTVYWYQQGPGQDPQFLISFYEKMQSDKGSIPDRFSAQQFSDYHSELNMSSLELGDSALYFCASSSSPLAETQYFGPGTRLLVL.

Remarks on this clonotype: The junction and the germline gene differ at one end; a read error may be behind it. The gene calls are TRBV20-1 and TRBJ2-7; TRBD1 aligns across 11 bases. CDR1 is DFQATT and CDR2 is SNEGSKA in the germline V gene (reference sequence). The CDR3 is made up of 14 amino acids. CDR3 DNA sequence: TGCAGTGCAGAGCCGGGACAGGGGGATTACGTGCAGTACTTC. Its protein product is CSAEPGQGDYVQYF.

This chain connects TRBV30 to TRBJ2-7; D is perhaps TRBD1 or TRBD2 (6 bases each). The V end lost 0 bases, the J end lost 2 bases, and 14 bases lay between the germline ends. Germline CDR1 is GTSNPN and CDR2 is SVGIG (reference sequence). The CDR3 is 15 amino acids. The CDR3 nucleotides read TGTGCCTGGAGTGTAAGGGGGGTGGCGGCCTACGAGCAGTACTTC. This sequence encodes CAWSVRGVAAYEQYF.

This clonotype was detected ten times or more. The chain couples TRBV12-3 or TRBV12-4 to TRBJ1-2; 8 bases align to TRBD1. The CDR3 loop spans 12 amino acids. The V and J ends lost 6 bases and 7 bases, in that order; junction bases with no gene match: 4. CDR3 amino acids: CASSEDRVGYTF. In nucleotides, the CDR3 is TGTGCCAGCAGCGAGGACAGGGTTGGCTACACCTTC.

The chain joins TRBV7-8 to TRBJ1-4; D perhaps matches TRBD1 (5 bases). CDR3 length: 14 amino acids. Germline values: CDR1 SGHVS, CDR2 FQNEAQ. Trimming took 1 base from V and 6 from J, leaving 9 bases between them. CDR3 in amino acids: CASSLEEGYEKLFF. CDR3 bases: TGTGCCAGCAGCTTAGAGGAGGGGTATGAAAAACTGTTTTTT.

The table lists this clonotype with many counts. This rearrangement joins TRBV15 to TRBJ2-3; TRBD2 agrees at 11 bases. The V gene's germline CDR1 is LNHNV and CDR2 YYDKDF (reference sequence). The CDR3 consists of 17 residues. The ends lost 0 bases at V and 4 bases at J; junction bases unmatched: 6. The CDR3 DNA reads TGTGCCACCAGCAGAGATGAGCTAGCGGGAGGTGCAGATACGCAGTATTTT. Translation gives CATSRDELAGGADTQYF.

This clonotype has more than one count but fewer than ten. This chain uses TRBV28 with TRBJ2-7; D gene unclear. V gave up 5 bases and J gave up 0 bases, with 14 bases separating them. Germline-derived CDR1 and CDR2 are MDHEN and SYDVKM. The length of the CDR3 is 15 residues. The CDR3 sequence: CASSPLRTSSYEQYF. For the CDR3, the DNA is TGTGCCAGCAGTCCGTTACGGACCAGCTCCTACGAGCAGTACTTC.

The V call is TRBV5-1, the J call TRBJ2-3, with 7 bases aligning to TRBD1. The V gene's germline CDR1 is SGHRS and CDR2 YFSETQ. The CDR3 extends over 17 amino acids. With 0 bases clipped from V and 0 bases from J, the junction kept 7 bases outside the gene matches. This CDR3 is CASSLGSRGSSTDTQYF. The CDR3 bases are TGCGCCAGCAGCTTGGGCAGCAGGGGGTCTAGCACAGATACGCAGTATTTT.

In regard to this clonotype: Mismatch with germline at one junction end may stem from a read error. J is TRBJ1-2 and V is TRBV6-2 or TRBV6-3; 9 bases match TRBD1. This CDR3 has 16 residues. The germline V gene encodes CDR1 MNHEY and CDR2 SVGEGT. The CDR3 sequence: CASRPTGGWANYGHTF. In DNA form, the CDR3 reads TGTGCCAGCAGGCCCACAGGGGGCTGGGCTAACTATGGCCACACCTTC.

The chain combines TRBV20-1 with TRBJ2-7, with 8 bases aligning to TRBD1. Germline V gene data show CDR1 as DFQATT and CDR2 as SNEGSKA (reference sequence). This CDR3 has 14 amino acids. Trimming took 6 bases from V and 3 from J; bases not matched to a gene: 10. The CDR3 DNA reads TGCAGTGCCTGGCCGGGACAGGCCAACTACGAGCAGTACTTC. Its translation: CSAWPGQANYEQYF.